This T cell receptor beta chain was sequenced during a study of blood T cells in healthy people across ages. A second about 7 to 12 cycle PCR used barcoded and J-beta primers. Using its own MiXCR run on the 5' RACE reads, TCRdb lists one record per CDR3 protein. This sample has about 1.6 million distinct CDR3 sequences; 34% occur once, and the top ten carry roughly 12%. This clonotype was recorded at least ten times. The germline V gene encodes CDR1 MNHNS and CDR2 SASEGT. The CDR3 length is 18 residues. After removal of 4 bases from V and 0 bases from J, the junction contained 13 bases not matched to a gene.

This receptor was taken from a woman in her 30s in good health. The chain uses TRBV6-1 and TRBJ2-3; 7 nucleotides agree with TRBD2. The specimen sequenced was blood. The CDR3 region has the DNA TGTGCCAGCAGTGGGGGGGGACTCGGACGTTCTAGCACAGATACGCAGTATTTT. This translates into CASSGGGLGRSSTDTQYF.